The 5 T cell receptor beta chains reported below all come from one sample, sequenced in a study of T cells in localized non-small cell lung cancer. Here immunoSEQ multiplex PCR was the method, and the copy in TCRdb shows in-frame clones only, minus some. The sample has some 2,000 clones, 20% to 25% seen once. Sample: normal lung tissue next to the tumor, taken before any cancer treatment. The receptors here all came from a male donor aged 60 or older with stage I lung adenocarcinoma.

This clone is termed medium-sized. The chain recombines TRBV9 with TRBJ2-3, with D possibly TRBD2 on 5 matching bases. The CDR3 length is 15 residues. Germline loops: CDR1 SGDLS, CDR2 YYNGEE. Trimming took 1 base from V and 4 from J, leaving 13 bases between them. The CDR3 DNA sequence: TGTGCCAGCAGCGTAAGGCATACGGAGGCAGATACGCAGTATTTT. This gives the protein CASSVRHTEADTQYF.

The chain joins TRBV11-3 to TRBJ2-7; the D gene is possibly TRBD2 (5 bases). This CDR3 has 14 amino acids. The V gene lost 3 bases and the J gene lost 3 bases, with 12 bases spanning the gap. Germline V gene lookup returns CDR1 SGHNT and CDR2 YENEEA. The CDR3 DNA reads as TGTGCCAGCAGCTTGGTGGGGAGCAGCTACGAGCAGTACTTC. Its translation: CASSLVGSSYEQYF.

This sequence joins TRBV10-3 and TRBJ1-2; a weak D match, TRBD1 (6 bases). The CDR3 totals 13 residues. Trimming left V 0 bases short and J 8 bases short, with 10 bases between. From germline, CDR1 is ENHRY and CDR2 SYGVKD. DNA for the CDR3: TGTGCCATCAGTGAGTCTGGGGGGCAAGGCTACACCTTC. This codes for CAISESGGQGYTF.

By its share, this clone is large (0.1 to 1%). The gene calls are TRBV19 and TRBJ1-1; D gene unclear. CDR1 and CDR2 from the germline V gene are LNHDA and SQIVND (reference sequence). CDR3 length equals 14 residues. Trimming took off 5 bases at V and 0 bases at J, with 10 bases between the two ends. CDR3 amino acids: CASSPLYMNTEAFF. In DNA form, the CDR3 reads TGTGCCAGTAGTCCCCTGTATATGAACACTGAAGCTTTCTTT.

The rearrangement joins TRBV6-8 to TRBJ1-6; 7 nucleotides align to TRBD1. The V segment lost 5 bases and the J segment 7 bases; nucleotides outside the gene matches: 5. The CDR3 runs 14 residues. Per the germline V gene, CDR1 is MNHGY and CDR2 is SAAAGT. Here the CDR3 reads CASSLRDRNSPLHF. Here the CDR3 DNA reads TGTGCCAGCAGTCTCCGGGACAGAAATTCACCCCTCCACTTT.